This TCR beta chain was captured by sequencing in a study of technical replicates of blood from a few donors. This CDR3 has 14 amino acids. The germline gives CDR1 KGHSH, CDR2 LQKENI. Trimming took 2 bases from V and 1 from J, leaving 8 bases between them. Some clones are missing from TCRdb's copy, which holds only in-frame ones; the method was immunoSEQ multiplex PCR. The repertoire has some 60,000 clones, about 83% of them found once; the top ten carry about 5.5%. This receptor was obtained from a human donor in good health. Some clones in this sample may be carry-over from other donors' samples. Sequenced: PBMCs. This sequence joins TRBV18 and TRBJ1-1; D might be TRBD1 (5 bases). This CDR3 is CASSPSRENTEAFF. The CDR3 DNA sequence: TGTGCCAGCTCACCAAGCAGGGAGAACACTGAAGCTTTCTTT.